The clone carrying this T cell receptor beta chain was found a few times. TCRdb ran MiXCR on the RT-PCR reads and lists one entry per CDR3 protein. Of about 540,000 distinct CDR3 sequences in the sample, roughly 25% were seen once. Trimming shortened V by 2 bases and J by 2 bases, and 11 bases separated the two germline ends. Germline V gives CDR1 SGHRS, CDR2 YFSETQ. The CDR3 runs to 14 residues. This sample is part of a study of response to subunit inactivated influenza vaccine. The data also belong to a second study, concerning T cells expressing NK-cell markers. Per that paper: Scientists made TCR beta cDNA using 5'RACE template switching with UMIs.

The specimen was CD4+ T cells sorted from PBMCs, collected approximately 12 days after vaccination. The chain joins TRBV5-1 to TRBJ2-7, with a weak D call TRBD1 (5 bases). This clonotype was obtained from a man between 50 and 59 years old who received an inactivated influenza vaccine. CDR3: CASSLNAGPYEQYF. CDR3 in DNA: TGCGCCAGCAGCTTAAACGCAGGGCCCTACGAGCAGTACTTC.